Below, 13 T cell receptor beta chains from the same sample are listed, as sequenced in a study of cytomegalovirus exposure and HLA in healthy donors. The PCR was carried out with 60 Vbeta primers and 13 Jbeta primers. Assay used: immunoSEQ multiplex PCR; TCRdb lists only in-frame clones, some missing. The table shows roughly 140,000 clones, with 70% to 85% occurring only once. Sequencing was performed on PBMCs. Receptors were obtained from a male donor in good health and CMV-seronegative.

The chain is built from TRBV25-1 and TRBJ2-1; 7 nucleotides agree with TRBD1. The CDR3 spans 15 residues. Germline assignment: CDR1 MGHDK and CDR2 SYGVNS. V was clipped by 4 bases and J by 12 bases; unmatched bases: 15. The CDR3 nucleotides read TGTGCCAGCAGTGGATTGGGGGACAGCGATCTGGTGCAGTTCTTC. Translated: CASSGLGDSDLVQFF. Based on the CDR3 plus reference TRBV25-1 and TRBJ2-1, the full variable domain is EADIYQTPRYLVIGTGKKITLECSQTMGHDKMYWYQQDPGMELHLIHYSYGVNSTEKGDLSSESTVSRIRTEHFPLTLESARPSHTSQYLCASSGLGDSDLVQFFGPGTRLTVL.

This clone was picked up a small number of times. The chain has TRBV6-6 and TRBJ2-1; the D gene is possibly TRBD2 (5 bases). This CDR3 comprises 9 residues. The V end lost 8 bases, the J end lost 9 bases, and 5 bases lay between the germline ends. Germline loops: CDR1 MNHNY, CDR2 SVGAGI (reference sequence). The DNA of the CDR3 is TGTGCCAGCGGAGGTGAGCAGTTCTTC. It specifies CASGGEQFF.

This clone was seen a few times. The rearrangement joins TRBV2 to TRBJ2-3; possible D gene TRBD2, 6 bases. CDR3 length: 16 amino acids. Germline CDR1 is SNHLY and CDR2 is FYNNEI. V dropped 3 bases and J dropped 1 base, with 14 bases sitting between them. The CDR3 is CASSDGTAAGTDTQYF. DNA for the CDR3: TGTGCCAGCAGTGACGGGACTGCGGCAGGCACAGATACGCAGTATTTT.

The chain is built from TRBV5-6 and TRBJ1-2; D not certain. Germline assignment: CDR1 SGHDT and CDR2 YYEEEE. V was pared by 1 base and J by 3 bases, with 16 bases between. The CDR3 extends over 16 amino acids. The chain's CDR3 is CASSLRPGVEYYGYTF. CDR3 nucleotide sequence: TGTGCCAGCAGCTTGCGACCCGGGGTGGAATACTATGGCTACACCTTC.

This clone has only one observation. The J gene is TRBJ2-1, the V gene TRBV7-2; TRBD2 is a possible D gene (7 bases). V was trimmed by 7 bases and J by 6 bases, leaving 19 bases between them. The CDR3 runs to 15 residues. Germline CDR1 SGHTA, CDR2 FQGNSA. CDR3 sequence: CASKDRGAPRNEQFF. The DNA for the CDR3 is TGTGCCAGCAAAGATCGGGGGGCCCCTCGCAATGAGCAGTTCTTC.

The chain combines TRBV6-1 with TRBJ2-7; a weak D match, TRBD1 (5 bases). Germline CDR1 is MNHNS and CDR2 is SASEGT. V gave up 6 bases and J gave up 5 bases, with 20 bases separating them. This CDR3 is built from 15 residues. In DNA form, the CDR3 reads TGTGCCAGCAGGCCCCCGACAGCTCCCGAGGACGAGCAGTACTTC. Its protein product is CASRPPTAPEDEQYF.

This clone was found a few times. The chain is built from TRBV4-3 and TRBJ1-3; D gene uncertain. Trimming pared 0 bases from V and 0 bases from J, leaving 9 bases between. The CDR3 runs 16 residues. The germline CDR1 and CDR2 sequences are LGHNA and YSLEER. CDR3 bases: TGCGCCAGCAGCCAAGATCTGGACTTCTCTGGAAACACCATATATTTT. Amino acid sequence: CASSQDLDFSGNTIYF.

V usage is TRBV11-2 and J usage is TRBJ2-3; 7 nucleotides align to TRBD1. Germline CDR1 is SGHAT and CDR2 is FQNNGV. Unmatched junction bases numbered 12, after V lost 10 bases and J lost 2 bases. The CDR3 has 15 amino acids. CDR3: CATCPGTATTDTQYF. CDR3 nucleotide sequence: TGTGCCACTTGCCCCGGGACAGCGACCACAGATACGCAGTATTTT.

The CDR3 bases are TGTGCCAGCAGCGTAGCTGCAGCGGGAGTGGGGACAGATACGCAGTATTTT. Amino acid sequence: CASSVAAAGVGTDTQYF. This sequence joins TRBV9 and TRBJ2-3; 8 bases fit TRBD2. Germline trimming cut 0 bases from V and 3 bases from J; bases unmatched to any gene: 9. Germline-derived CDR1 and CDR2 are SGDLS and YYNGEE. The CDR3 length is 17 residues.

V and J are TRBV6-5 and TRBJ1-2; D not resolved. Germline V CDR1 and CDR2: MNHEY, SVGAGI. Between the trimmed V and J ends, which lost 1 base and 0 bases, there was a span of 9 bases. This CDR3 comprises 15 residues. CDR3 amino acids: CASSYLETPNYGYTF. In nucleotides, the CDR3 is TGTGCCAGCAGTTACTTGGAGACTCCTAACTATGGCTACACCTTC.

The chain uses TRBV2 and TRBJ1-5; TRBD1 agrees at 7 bases. There are 14 residues in the CDR3. The germline V gene has CDR1 SNHLY and CDR2 FYNNEI. V lost 7 bases to trimming and J lost 3 bases; unmatched junction nucleotides: 6. DNA for the CDR3: TGTGCCAGCACGGGACAGTTAAACAATCAGCCCCAGCATTTT. Translation gives CASTGQLNNQPQHF. Variable domain in full (rest from reference TRBV2 and TRBJ1-5): EPEVTQTPSHQVTQMGQEVILRCVPISNHLYFYWYRQILGQKVEFLVSFYNNEISEKSEIFDDQFSVERPDGSNFTLKIRSTKLEDSAMYFCASTGQLNNQPQHFGDGTRLSIL.

The rearrangement joins TRBV27 to TRBJ1-1, with unresolved D. Germline CDR1 reads MNHEY; CDR2 reads SMNVEV (reference sequence). This CDR3 is 12 amino acids long. Trimming stripped 6 bases from V and 2 bases from J, with 7 bases between. CDR3 residues: CASRETNTEAFF. CDR3 DNA: TGTGCCAGCAGGGAGACCAACACTGAAGCTTTCTTT.

The genes are TRBV27 and TRBJ2-5; TRBD2 is a possible D gene (5 bases). Judging by the DNA end, TRBJ2-7 fits better; the J call may be wrong. This CDR3 contains 14 residues. Looked up from germline, CDR1 is MNHEY and CDR2 is SMNVEV (reference sequence). The CDR3 spells CASSPEGRHYEQYF. DNA of the CDR3: TGTGCCAGCAGTCCCGAAGGGAGACACTACGAGCAGTACTTC.